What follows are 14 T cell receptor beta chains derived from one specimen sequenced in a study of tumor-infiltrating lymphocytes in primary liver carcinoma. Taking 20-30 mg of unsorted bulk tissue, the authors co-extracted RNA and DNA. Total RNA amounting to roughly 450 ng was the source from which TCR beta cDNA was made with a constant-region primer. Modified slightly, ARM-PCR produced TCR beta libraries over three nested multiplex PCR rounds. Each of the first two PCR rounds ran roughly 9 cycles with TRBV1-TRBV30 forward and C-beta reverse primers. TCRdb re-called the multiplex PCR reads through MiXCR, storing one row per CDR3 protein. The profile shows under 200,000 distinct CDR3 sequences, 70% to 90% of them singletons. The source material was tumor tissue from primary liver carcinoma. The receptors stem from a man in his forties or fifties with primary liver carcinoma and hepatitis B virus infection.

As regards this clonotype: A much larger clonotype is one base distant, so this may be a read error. CDR3 in DNA: TGCGCCAGCAGCACCGGACAGGGGAAGAACACTGAAGCTCTCTTT. Its translation is CASSTGQGKNTEALF. This rearrangement joins TRBV5-1 to TRBJ1-1; 9 nucleotides align to TRBD1. The CDR3 length is 15 residues. Germline V CDR1 and CDR2: SGHRS, YFSETQ. The variable domain in full, with the rest retrieved from reference TRBV5-1 and TRBJ1-1, is KAGVTQTPRYLIKTRGQQVTLSCSPISGHRSVSWYQQTPGQGLQFLFEYFSETQRNKGNFPGRFSGRQFSNSRSEMNVSTLELGDSALYLCASSTGQGKNTEALFGQGTRLTVV.

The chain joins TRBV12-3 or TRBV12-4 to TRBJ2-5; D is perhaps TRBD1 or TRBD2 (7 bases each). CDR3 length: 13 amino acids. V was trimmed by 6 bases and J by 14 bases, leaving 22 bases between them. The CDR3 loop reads CASSRSGTETRYF. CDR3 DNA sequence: TGTGCCAGCAGCAGAAGCGGGACAGAGACCCGCTACTTC.

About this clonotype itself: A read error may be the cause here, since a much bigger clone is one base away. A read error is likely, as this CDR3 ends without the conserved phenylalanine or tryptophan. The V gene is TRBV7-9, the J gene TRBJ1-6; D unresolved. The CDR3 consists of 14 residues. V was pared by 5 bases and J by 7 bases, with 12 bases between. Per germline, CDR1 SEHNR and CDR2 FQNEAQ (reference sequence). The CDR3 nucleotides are TGTGCCAGCAGCCTAATAAAGACGAATTCACCCCTCCACTAT. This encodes CASSLIKTNSPLHY.

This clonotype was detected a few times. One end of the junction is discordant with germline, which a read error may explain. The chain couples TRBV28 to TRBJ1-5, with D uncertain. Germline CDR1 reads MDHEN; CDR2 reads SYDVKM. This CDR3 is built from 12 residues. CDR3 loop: CASRTPNQRQHF. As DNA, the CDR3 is TGTGCCAGTCGCACGCCCAATCAGCGCCAGCATTTT.

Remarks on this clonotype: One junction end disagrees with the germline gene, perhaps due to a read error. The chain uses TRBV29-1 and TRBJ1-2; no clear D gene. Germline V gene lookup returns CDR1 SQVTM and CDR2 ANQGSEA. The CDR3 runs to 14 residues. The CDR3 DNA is TGCAGCGTTGATGCGGAAGAAGTGGTGGATGGCTACACGTTC. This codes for CSVDAEEVVDGYTF.

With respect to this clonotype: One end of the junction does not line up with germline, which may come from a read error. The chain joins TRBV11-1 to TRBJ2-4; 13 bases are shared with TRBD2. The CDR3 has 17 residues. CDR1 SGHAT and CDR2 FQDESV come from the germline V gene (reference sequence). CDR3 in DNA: TGTGCCGACAGCTTTCCCGGGACTAGCGGGACTAAAAACATTCGGTACTTC. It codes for CADSFPGTSGTKNIRYF.

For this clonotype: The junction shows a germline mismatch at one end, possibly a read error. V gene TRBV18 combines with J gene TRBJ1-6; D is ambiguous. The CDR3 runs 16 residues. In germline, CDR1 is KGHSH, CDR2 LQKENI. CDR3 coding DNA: TGTGCCAGCTCACCCCCCAGCCGGGGAAGAAATTCACCCCTACACTTT. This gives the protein CASSPPSRGRNSPLHF.

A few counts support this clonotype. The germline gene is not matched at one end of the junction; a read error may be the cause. CDR3 residues: CASSLEAATGYNEQFF. The DNA for the CDR3 is TGTGCCAGCAGCCTAGAAGCAGCGACCGGCTACAATGAGCAGTTCTTC. V usage is TRBV4-1 and J usage is TRBJ2-1; D not certain. Germline loops: CDR1 MGHRA, CDR2 YSYEKL. The CDR3 covers 16 residues.

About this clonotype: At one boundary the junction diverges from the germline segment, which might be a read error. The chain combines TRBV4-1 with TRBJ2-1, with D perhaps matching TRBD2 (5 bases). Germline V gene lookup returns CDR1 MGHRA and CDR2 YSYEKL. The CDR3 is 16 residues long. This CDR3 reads CASSQEAASGYNEHFF. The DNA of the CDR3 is TGCGCCAGCAGCCAAGAAGCAGCGAGCGGCTACAATGAGCATTTTTTC.

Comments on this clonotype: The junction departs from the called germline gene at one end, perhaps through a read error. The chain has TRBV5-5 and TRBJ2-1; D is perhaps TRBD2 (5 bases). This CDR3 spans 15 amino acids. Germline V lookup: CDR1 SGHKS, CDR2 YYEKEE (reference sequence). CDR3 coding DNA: TGTACCAGCAGCGGACTGGTGAGCTCCTACAATGAGCAGTTCTTC. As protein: CTSSGLVSSYNEQFF.

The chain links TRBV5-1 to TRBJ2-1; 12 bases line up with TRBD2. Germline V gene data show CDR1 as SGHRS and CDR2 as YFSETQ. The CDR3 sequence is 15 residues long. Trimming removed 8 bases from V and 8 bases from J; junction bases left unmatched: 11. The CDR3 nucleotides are TGCGCCAGAATCGAGACTAGCGGGAGTAAGCATGAGCAGTTCTTC. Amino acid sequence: CARIETSGSKHEQFF.

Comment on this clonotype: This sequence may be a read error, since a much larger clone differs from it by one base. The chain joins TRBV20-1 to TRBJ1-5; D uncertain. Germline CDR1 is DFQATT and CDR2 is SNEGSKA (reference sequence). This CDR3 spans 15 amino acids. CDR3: CSARIHGDSNLPQHF. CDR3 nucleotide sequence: TGCAGTGCTAGAATCCACGGAGATAGCAATCTGCCCCAGCATTTT.

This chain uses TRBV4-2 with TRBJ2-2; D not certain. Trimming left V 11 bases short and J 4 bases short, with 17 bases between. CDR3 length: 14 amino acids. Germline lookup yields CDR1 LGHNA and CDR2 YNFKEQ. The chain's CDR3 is CAGIPERSTGELFF. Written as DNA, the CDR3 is TGTGCCGGCATCCCGGAACGTTCCACCGGGGAGCTGTTTTTT.

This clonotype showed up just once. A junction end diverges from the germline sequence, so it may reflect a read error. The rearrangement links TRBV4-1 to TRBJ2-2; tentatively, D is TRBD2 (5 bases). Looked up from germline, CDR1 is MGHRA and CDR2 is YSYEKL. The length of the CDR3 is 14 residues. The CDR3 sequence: CTSSQFTLSGKLFF. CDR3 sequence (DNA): TGCACGAGCAGCCAATTTACCCTCTCCGGGAAGCTGTTTTTT.